The sequence of this T cell receptor beta chain was determined in a study of T cell changes during pregnancy in multiple sclerosis. Assay: immunoSEQ multiplex PCR; the TCRdb copy retains only in-frame clones and omits some. The repertoire holds about 30,000 clones, approximately 94% seen once, with 0.43% in the top ten. V dropped 6 bases and J dropped 5; count of bases not matched to a gene: 3. CDR3 length: 12 amino acids. Germline CDR1 reads LNHDA; CDR2 reads SQIVND (reference sequence). V is TRBV19 and J is TRBJ1-2; TRBD1 aligns across 7 bases. The clonotype was recovered from a female donor with multiple sclerosis, enrolled in a pregnancy study. This material consisted of CD4+ T cells from peripheral blood mononuclear cells, taken after pregnancy. CDR3 region: CASRVTGYGYTF. The DNA of the CDR3 is TGTGCCAGTAGGGTGACAGGGTATGGCTACACCTTC.